This T cell receptor (beta chain) was sequenced in a study of cytomegalovirus exposure and HLA in healthy donors. 60 Vbeta and 13 Jbeta primers were used in PCR. The repertoire was sequenced with immunoSEQ multiplex PCR; TCRdb's copy has only in-frame clones and lacks some. The listing contains tens of thousands of clones. The CDR3 length is 20 residues. Germline assignment: CDR1 PRHDT and CDR2 FYEKMQ (reference sequence). J lost 0 bases, V lost 4 bases, and 15 bases had no gene match. Specimen: PBMCs. This clonotype was obtained from a woman younger than 45 in good health and CMV-seropositive. This rearrangement joins TRBV13 to TRBJ2-3, with 11 bases that match TRBD2. CDR3 amino acids: CASSSTHGSGGAGSTDTQYF. Written as DNA, the CDR3 is TGTGCCAGCAGCTCAACCCACGGTAGCGGGGGGGCCGGGAGCACAGATACGCAGTATTTT. Together with reference TRBV13 and TRBJ2-3, the CDR3 gives the full variable domain: AAGVIQSPRHLIKEKRETATLKCYPIPRHDTVYWYQQGPGQDPQFLISFYEKMQSDKGSIPDRFSAQQFSDYHSELNMSSLELGDSALYFCASSSTHGSGGAGSTDTQYFGPGTRLTVL.